This T cell receptor beta chain was observed in a study of T cell responses to AZD1222 COVID-19 vaccine. Germline V gives CDR1 SGHKS, CDR2 YYEKEE (reference sequence). V shed 4 bases and J shed 4 bases, with 14 bases lying between them. The CDR3 spans 14 residues. Regarding the study as a whole: Nearly half of the spike-specific TCRs reportedly recognize variant regions that carry no mutations. CD4 TCRs covered the whole spike, strongest at regions 160-218 and 743-854.

As to this clone: The antigen remains undetermined.

Libraries were prepared by immunoSEQ multiplex PCR; TCRdb keeps only in-frame clonotypes and omits some of them. Among approximately 190,000 clones listed, about 90% were seen once. This clonotype was sampled from an adult in good health. This sample comprised peripheral blood, obtained on day 0 of MenACWY control vaccination. The J gene is TRBJ2-5, the V gene TRBV5-5; D might be TRBD2 (7 bases). DNA for the CDR3: TGTGCCAGCAGCCCTGGGGGGGCAAGAGAGACCCAGTACTTC. Amino acids: CASSPGGARETQYF.